The rows below give T cell receptor beta chains drawn from one sample of a study of cytomegalovirus exposure and HLA in healthy donors. The table came from immunoSEQ multiplex PCR; TCRdb's copy has only in-frame clones and leaves some out. Of 100,000 or so clones listed, around 78% are singletons. Sequencing was done on a sample of PBMCs. The receptors originated from a male donor in good health and CMV-seronegative. Both conserved end residues are part of each CDR3. The D gene is left open where the match is weak. Clone size is shown for a subset of rows, as once, few, many or a class of expanded clone.

>.|.|TRBV28|TRBJ2-7
CASSRGSVITYEQYF
TGTGCCAGCAGTAGGGGTTCGGTGATCACCTACGAGCAGTACTTC
>.|TRBD1|TRBV2|TRBJ2-7
CASSESRDRGSHEQYF
TGTGCCAGCAGTGAGTCAAGAGACAGGGGTTCACACGAGCAGTACTTC
>.|TRBD2|TRBV28|TRBJ2-7
CASSPLGTSGRYYEQYF
TGTGCCAGCAGTCCCCTCGGGACTAGCGGGAGGTACTACGAGCAGTACTTC
>.|.|TRBV19|TRBJ1-1
CASSKQGNTEAFF
TGTGCCAGTAGTAAACAGGGCAACACTGAAGCTTTCTTT
>.|TRBD2|TRBV4-1|TRBJ2-1
CASRSGLAGRTPSYNEQFF
TGCGCCAGCAGGTCGGGACTAGCGGGGAGGACCCCCTCCTACAATGAGCAGTTCTTC
>once|TRBD1|TRBV18|TRBJ1-2
CASSPTGYGYTF
TGTGCCAGCTCCCCGACAGGGTATGGCTACACCTTC
>.|.|TRBV9|TRBJ1-5
CASSESGDSNQPQHF
TGTGCCAGCAGCGAGTCGGGGGACAGCAATCAGCCCCAGCATTTT
>few|.|TRBV27|TRBJ2-7
CASSYRTHSYEQYF
TGTGCCAGCAGCTACAGGACCCACTCCTACGAGCAGTACTTC
>.|TRBD2|TRBV6-6|TRBJ2-7
CASSYSPLAIGYEQYF
TGTGCCAGCAGTTACTCCCCACTAGCGATAGGCTACGAGCAGTACTTC
>once|.|TRBV7-3|TRBJ2-2
CASSLTVWNTGELFF
TGTGCCAGCAGCTTGACAGTTTGGAACACCGGGGAGCTGTTTTTT
>.|TRBD2|TRBV28|TRBJ2-2
CASSSQPLLADNTGELFF
TGTGCCAGCAGTTCCCAACCTTTACTAGCGGATAACACCGGGGAGCTGTTTTTT
>.|TRBD2|TRBV5-5|TRBJ2-5
CASSFGGEGETQYF
TGTGCCAGCAGCTTTGGAGGGGAGGGAGAGACCCAGTACTTC
>.|TRBD1|TRBV28|TRBJ1-3
CASIQGGPGNTIYF
TGTGCCAGCATTCAGGGGGGCCCTGGAAACACCATATATTTT
>.|.|TRBV2|TRBJ1-1
CASSVQGNTEAFF
TGTGCCAGCAGTGTGCAGGGGAACACTGAAGCTTTCTTT
>.|.|TRBV5-1|TRBJ1-1
CASSSRSDRPEAFF
TGCGCCAGCAGCTCCCGTTCCGACAGACCTGAAGCTTTCTTT
>few|.|TRBV30|TRBJ1-5
CAWSMEDYQPQHF
TGTGCCTGGAGTATGGAGGATTATCAGCCCCAGCATTTT
>.|.|TRBV7-2|TRBJ1-5
CASSLVSNQPQHF
TGTGCCAGCAGCTTAGTAAGCAACCAGCCCCAGCATTTT
>.|.|TRBV19|TRBJ1-5
CASSIGGGSRQPQHF
TGTGCCAGTAGTATAGGAGGAGGCAGCCGCCAGCCCCAGCATTTT
>.|.|TRBV5-4|TRBJ1-1
CASSFGLAGEAFF
TGTGCCAGCAGCTTTGGGCTAGCGGGTGAAGCTTTCTTT
>.|.|TRBV4-3|TRBJ2-1
CASSQVVGGGEQFF
TGCGCCAGCAGCCAAGTGGTGGGAGGGGGTGAGCAGTTCTTC
>.|TRBD2|TRBV27|TRBJ2-3
CASSFILAGEEDTQYF
TGTGCCAGCAGTTTCATACTAGCGGGAGAGGAGGATACGCAGTATTTT
>.|TRBD2|TRBV2|TRBJ2-7
CASSGGTSGRRYEQYF
TGTGCCAGCAGTGGAGGGACTAGCGGGAGGAGGTACGAGCAGTACTTC
>few|.|TRBV4-1|TRBJ1-4
CASSLRGGFDEKLFF
TGCGCCAGCAGCCTAAGAGGAGGGTTCGATGAAAAACTGTTTTTT
>.|TRBD2|TRBV7-9|TRBJ2-7
CASRAMGVAGGSSYEQYF
TGTGCCAGCAGGGCCATGGGTGTAGCGGGAGGTAGTTCCTACGAGCAGTACTTC
>.|TRBD2|TRBV28|TRBJ2-3
CASKLAGEFDTQYF
TGTGCCAGTAAACTAGCGGGAGAGTTCGATACGCAGTATTTT
>.|.|TRBV30|TRBJ1-2
CAWGFTGISDGYTF
TGTGCCTGGGGGTTTACAGGGATTTCCGATGGCTACACCTTC
>.|TRBD1|TRBV19|TRBJ1-5
CASRGGSGQGKNQPQHF
TGTGCCAGTAGGGGTGGATCGGGACAGGGAAAGAATCAGCCCCAGCATTTT
>.|.|TRBV7-2|TRBJ2-7
CASSLEWGRYEQYF
TGTGCCAGCAGCTTAGAGTGGGGGCGCTACGAGCAGTACTTC
>once|.|TRBV7-2|TRBJ1-5
CASAPMAGSLQHF
TGTGCCAGCGCCCCTATGGCAGGGTCCCTCCAGCATTTT
>.|TRBD1|TRBV30|TRBJ2-7
CACPGTGPGEQYF
TGTGCCTGTCCCGGGACAGGGCCCGGCGAGCAGTACTTC
>.|.|TRBV9|TRBJ2-7
CASSVGGQGPLSSYEQYF
TGTGCCAGCAGCGTAGGGGGCCAAGGACCGCTGAGCTCCTACGAGCAGTACTTC
>.|.|TRBV11-2|TRBJ1-4
CASSLGTGGTTNEKLFF
TGTGCCAGCAGCTTAGGGACGGGGGGGACGACTAATGAAAAACTGTTTTTT
>.|TRBD1|TRBV7-8|TRBJ1-6
CASSSDRVDGSPLHF
TGTGCCAGCAGCTCGGACAGGGTAGATGGGTCACCCCTCCACTTT
>.|TRBD2|TRBV11-3|TRBJ2-1
CASSPRLAGRSYNEQFF
TGTGCCAGCAGCCCACGACTAGCGGGACGCTCCTACAATGAGCAGTTCTTC
>.|.|TRBV2|TRBJ2-7
CASRPGARAPYEQYF
TGTGCCAGCAGGCCGGGAGCTAGGGCCCCCTACGAGCAGTACTTC
>.|.|TRBV7-6|TRBJ2-7
CASSLDSEQYF
TGTGCCAGCAGCTTGGACAGCGAGCAGTACTTC
>.|TRBD1|TRBV15|TRBJ2-7
CATSRPTGPYYEQYF
TGTGCCACCAGCAGACCGACAGGGCCCTACTACGAGCAGTACTTC
>.|.|TRBV6-4|TRBJ1-5
CASSEGDSNQPQHF
TGTGCCAGCAGTGAAGGGGATAGCAATCAGCCCCAGCATTTT
>once|.|TRBV7-9|TRBJ2-5
CASSRGGAQETQYF
TGTGCCAGCAGCCGAGGGGGGGCGCAAGAGACCCAGTACTTC
>.|TRBD2|TRBV5-1|TRBJ2-1
CASSLWGGNEQFF
TGCGCCAGCAGCTTGTGGGGGGGTAATGAGCAGTTCTTC
>.|.|TRBV7-2|TRBJ1-1
CASSSQVNTEAFF
TGTGCCAGCAGCTCGCAGGTTAACACTGAAGCTTTCTTT
>once|.|TRBV30|TRBJ1-1
CAWSVHRNTEAFF
TGTGCCTGGAGTGTTCACAGGAACACTGAAGCTTTCTTT
>.|TRBD2|TRBV9|TRBJ2-7
CASSVGGGRTYEQYF
TGTGCCAGCAGCGTAGGGGGGGGGAGAACCTACGAGCAGTACTTC
>.|TRBD2|TRBV5-4|TRBJ2-5
CASSSKGGSGRGRETQYF
TGTGCCAGCAGCTCGAAGGGAGGTAGCGGGAGGGGTAGGGAGACCCAGTACTTC
>.|TRBD1|TRBV5-1|TRBJ1-1
CASSSPTGVNTEAFF
TGCGCCAGCAGCTCCCCGACAGGGGTGAACACTGAAGCTTTCTTT
>.|TRBD1|TRBV11-3|TRBJ2-1
CASSLYRGPYNEQFF
TGTGCCAGCAGCTTATACAGGGGGCCCTACAATGAGCAGTTCTTC